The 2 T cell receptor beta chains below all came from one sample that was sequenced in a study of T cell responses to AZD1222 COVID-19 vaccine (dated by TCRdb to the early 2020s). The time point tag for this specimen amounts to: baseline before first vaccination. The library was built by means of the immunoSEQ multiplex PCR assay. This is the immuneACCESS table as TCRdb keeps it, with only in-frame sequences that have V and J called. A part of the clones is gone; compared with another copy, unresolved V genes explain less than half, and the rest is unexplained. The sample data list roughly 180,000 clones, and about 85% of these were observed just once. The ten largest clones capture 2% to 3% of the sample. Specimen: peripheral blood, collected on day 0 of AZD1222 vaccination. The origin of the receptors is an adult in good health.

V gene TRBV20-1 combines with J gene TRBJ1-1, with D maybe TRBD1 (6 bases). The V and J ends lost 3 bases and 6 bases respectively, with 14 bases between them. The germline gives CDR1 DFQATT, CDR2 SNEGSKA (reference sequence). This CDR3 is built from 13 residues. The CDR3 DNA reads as TGCAGTGCTAGTGGACAGCGGCCGCCTGAAGCTTTCTTT. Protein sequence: CSASGQRPPEAFF.

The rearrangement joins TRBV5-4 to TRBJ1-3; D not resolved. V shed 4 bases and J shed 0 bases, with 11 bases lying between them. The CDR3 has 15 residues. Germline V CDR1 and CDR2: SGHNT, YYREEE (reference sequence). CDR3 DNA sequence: TGTGCCAGCAGCCGAGAGATGAGCTCTGGAAACACCATATATTTT. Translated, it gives CASSREMSSGNTIYF.